A selection of T cell receptor beta chains follows, all from one sample in a study of siplizumab effects on memory and regulatory T cells. The data were produced by immunoSEQ multiplex PCR, yet TCRdb's version contains in-frame clones alone and is incomplete. Of about 87,000 clones listed, over 80% are singletons. The material sequenced was CD4+ T cells sorted from blood. These receptors were obtained from a human donor in good health. The CDR3 runs from the conserved cysteine through the conserved F or W. D genes are given only for firm matches.

D gene	V gene	J gene	CDR3 protein
-	TRBV4-2	TRBJ1-4	CASSPTSTGEKLFF
-	TRBV6-1	TRBJ2-1	CASIRVESSYNEQFF
-	TRBV28	TRBJ2-7	CASMSGTLYEQYF
-	TRBV5-6	TRBJ2-4	CASSLRATRKHIQYF
-	TRBV14	TRBJ1-1	CASSQVQGGLSEAFF
TRBD1	TRBV5-1	TRBJ2-1	CASSPGGVTYNEQFF
-	TRBV7-3	TRBJ1-5	CASSLSPQPGQPQHF
TRBD2	TRBV6-1	TRBJ2-3	CASTFSGRESDTQYF
TRBD2	TRBV28	TRBJ2-3	CASSLFPGLAGVVADTQYF
-	TRBV6-1	TRBJ2-7	CASSRDFFLVEQYF